The rows below give T cell receptor beta chains drawn from one sample of a study of blood T cell repertoires in COVID-19. Produced via immunoSEQ multiplex PCR; TCRdb's table is partial and in-frame only. Among almost 250,000 clones listed, about 82% were seen once. The sequencing input was peripheral blood. All receptors come from a woman at least 80 years old with COVID-19, enrolled during active disease. CDR3s leave out the opening cysteine and the closing phenylalanine or tryptophan. The D gene is left open where the match is weak.

CDR3aa: ASSEQGGSHNEQF
v_gene: TRBV5-1
d_gene: TRBD1

CDR3aa: ASSVFGGSGNTIY
v_gene: TRBV9
d_gene: .

CDR3aa: ASSPGTGGEIRQPQH
v_gene: TRBV28
d_gene: TRBD1

CDR3aa: ASSRGGADSPLH
v_gene: TRBV9
d_gene: .

CDR3aa: ASNSQGEKLF
v_gene: TRBV4-2
d_gene: .

CDR3aa: ASNYIDDQPQH
v_gene: TRBV2
d_gene: .

CDR3aa: ASSLLGGETGNTIY
v_gene: TRBV7-2
d_gene: .

CDR3aa: AWSTGAGYGYT
v_gene: TRBV30
d_gene: TRBD1

CDR3aa: ATKGGSYNSPLH
v_gene: TRBV3-1/TRBV3-2
d_gene: .

CDR3aa: ASSFGREGREKLF
v_gene: TRBV7-9
d_gene: .

CDR3aa: ATSENDRLYGYT
v_gene: TRBV24-1
d_gene: .

CDR3aa: ASSRQETQY
v_gene: TRBV2
d_gene: .

CDR3aa: ASSAQGQETQY
v_gene: TRBV9
d_gene: .

CDR3aa: ASSLNQATNEKLF
v_gene: TRBV7-2
d_gene: .

CDR3aa: ASSAPGMWNTEAF
v_gene: TRBV9
d_gene: .

CDR3aa: ASSFQLAGGSTDTQY
v_gene: TRBV7-2
d_gene: TRBD2

CDR3aa: ASSESRGSGYT
v_gene: TRBV10-2
d_gene: .

CDR3aa: ASSFLAGAYNEQF
v_gene: TRBV5-1
d_gene: TRBD2

CDR3aa: AWWDYDAGYT
v_gene: TRBV30
d_gene: .

CDR3aa: ASKGGGANEQF
v_gene: TRBV19
d_gene: TRBD2

CDR3aa: ASSQGQGSNQPQH
v_gene: TRBV3-1/TRBV3-2
d_gene: TRBD1

CDR3aa: ASSLVTSGTYNEQF
v_gene: TRBV5-1
d_gene: TRBD2

CDR3aa: ASSLSASGGQETQY
v_gene: TRBV7-2
d_gene: TRBD2

CDR3aa: ASSPTVGGARAYEQY
v_gene: TRBV9
d_gene: TRBD2

CDR3aa: ASSPSWQETIY
v_gene: TRBV12-3/TRBV12-4
d_gene: .

CDR3aa: ASSPGTRSGNEQF
v_gene: TRBV11-2
d_gene: .